This TCR beta chain was found in a study of multiple sclerosis patients with progressive multifocal leukoencephalopathy. CDR1 is MNHEY and CDR2 is SMNVEV in the germline V gene (reference sequence). The CDR3 runs to 16 residues. V lost 5 bases, J lost 4 bases, and 20 bases lay in between. This clone appeared once. Time point reported: before natalizumab initiation. T0 refers to blood drawn before natalizumab was first infused. Repertoires were generated with immunoSEQ multiplex PCR, while TCRdb's copy carries only in-frame clones and drops some. The sample has 25,000 to 35,000 clones, 92% seen once. The receptor was derived from a young man with multiple sclerosis. The chain carries TRBV27 and TRBJ1-2; the D is unclear. Sample: PBMCs. The CDR3, as DNA: TGTGCCAGCAGTCCATACCCCGGGGAATTCGGCTATGGCTACACCTTC. Encoded protein: CASSPYPGEFGYGYTF.